This is a list of T cell receptor beta chains from one sample in a study of PD-1 blockade in classical Hodgkin lymphoma. Sequencing was performed with immunoSEQ multiplex PCR; in TCRdb, only in-frame clones are kept and a portion is missing. Here the sample spans 60,000 or so clones, roughly nine tenths being singletons. The input for sequencing was peripheral blood mononuclear cells (PBMCs), taken at baseline. The receptors were sampled from a human donor with classical Hodgkin lymphoma. Both conserved end residues are part of each CDR3. Each record gives: J gene, D gene, V gene, clone size, CDR3 protein, CDR3 DNA. The D gene is left open where the match is weak. The size entry is marked missing in some rows and otherwise reads once, few, many or a size class.

>TRBJ2-2|NA|TRBV4-2|NA
CASSQDPLNTGELFF
TGTGCCAGCAGCCAAGATCCCTTAAACACCGGGGAGCTGTTTTTT
>TRBJ2-2|NA|TRBV5-1|NA
CASSWVQGNTGELFF
TGCGCCAGCAGCTGGGTACAGGGGAACACCGGGGAGCTGTTTTTT
>TRBJ1-2|TRBD1|TRBV6-5|NA
CASSYRTGDYGYTF
TGTGCCAGCAGTTACCGGACAGGGGATTATGGCTACACCTTC
>TRBJ2-5|TRBD1|TRBV10-3|NA
CAIRDRSQETQYF
TGTGCCATCAGGGACAGGAGCCAAGAGACCCAGTACTTC
>TRBJ1-1|NA|TRBV2|NA
CATSRQVGTEAFF
TGTGCCACCTCTCGTCAGGTGGGGACTGAAGCTTTCTTT
>TRBJ2-3|TRBD1|TRBV5-4|NA
CASRWGTGDNSIDTQYF
TGTGCCAGCAGGTGGGGGACAGGGGATAACTCAATCGATACGCAGTATTTT
>TRBJ1-2|NA|TRBV5-1|NA
CASSVDPPRPYYGYTF
TGCGCCAGCAGCGTTGACCCCCCTAGACCCTACTATGGCTACACCTTC
>TRBJ2-3|TRBD2|TRBV11-2|NA
CASSLRAAGVTDTQYF
TGTGCCAGCAGCTTACGGGCAGCGGGAGTTACAGATACGCAGTATTTT
>TRBJ1-1|NA|TRBV19|NA
CASTRTGPEAFF
TGTGCCAGTACCCGAACGGGACCTGAAGCTTTCTTT
>TRBJ2-7|TRBD2|TRBV10-3|NA
CAISDRSGRIYEQYF
TGTGCCATCAGTGATCGGAGCGGGAGGATCTACGAGCAGTACTTC
>TRBJ2-7|TRBD2|TRBV5-1|NA
CASSFRLAGSYEQYF
TGCGCCAGCAGCTTTAGACTAGCGGGATCCTACGAGCAGTACTTC
>TRBJ2-7|TRBD1|TRBV18|NA
CASSPPGQGAYEQYF
TGTGCCAGCTCACCACCGGGACAGGGGGCTTACGAGCAGTACTTC
>TRBJ2-7|NA|TRBV18|NA
CASSTRGASRGIPYEQYF
TGTGCCAGCTCGACCCGGGGGGCGAGTAGGGGAATACCCTACGAGCAGTACTTC
>TRBJ2-7|NA|TRBV10-3|NA
CATQGLGRAYEQYF
TGTGCCACCCAGGGCCTTGGGCGAGCCTACGAGCAGTACTTC
>TRBJ1-2|NA|TRBV5-1|NA
CASSLDGYGYTF
TGCGCCAGCAGCTTGGACGGTTATGGCTACACCTTC
>TRBJ2-3|TRBD1|TRBV9|NA
CASSAMLAWGQNTDTQYF
TGTGCCAGCAGCGCGATGCTAGCCTGGGGACAGAACACAGATACGCAGTATTTT
>TRBJ1-2|TRBD1|TRBV28|NA
CASSSSQGQGTLGYTF
TGTGCCAGCAGTTCATCCCAGGGACAGGGCACCCTAGGCTACACCTTC
>TRBJ2-7|NA|TRBV28|NA
CASSLDTSYEQYF
TGTGCCAGCAGTTTGGACACTTCCTACGAGCAGTACTTC
>TRBJ1-4|TRBD1|TRBV2|NA
CASSDLTGKNEKLFF
TGTGCCAGCAGTGACCTGACAGGGAAGAATGAAAAACTGTTTTTT
>TRBJ1-6|NA|TRBV13|NA
CASSPNRAGNSPLHF
TGTGCCAGCAGCCCCAATCGGGCGGGGAATTCACCCCTCCACTTT
>TRBJ2-3|TRBD2|TRBV11-2|once
CASSSSGSRTDTQYF
TGTGCCAGCAGCTCCAGCGGGAGTCGGACAGATACGCAGTATTTT
>TRBJ1-6|NA|TRBV6-1|few
CASGVGTIGLPLHF
TGTGCCAGCGGAGTAGGGACGATCGGTTTGCCCCTCCACTTT
>TRBJ2-7|NA|TRBV10-3|NA
CAISADPNYEQYF
TGTGCCATCAGTGCGGATCCTAACTACGAGCAGTACTTC
>TRBJ2-1|TRBD2|TRBV10-3|NA
CAISHGPGLAEVGSYNEQFF
TGTGCCATCAGCCACGGACCGGGACTAGCGGAGGTAGGGTCCTACAATGAGCAGTTCTTC
>TRBJ1-1|NA|TRBV5-1|NA
CASSLGGRENTEAFF
TGCGCCAGCAGCTTGGGCGGCAGGGAGAACACTGAAGCTTTCTTT
>TRBJ1-5|TRBD1|TRBV28|once
CASSLDRGGEPQHF
TGTGCCAGCAGTCTCGACAGGGGAGGCGAGCCCCAGCATTTT
>TRBJ2-7|NA|TRBV7-9|NA
CASSPNYEQYF
TGTGCCAGCAGCCCCAACTACGAGCAGTACTTC
>TRBJ1-1|TRBD1|TRBV7-2|NA
CASSPRTGNTEAFF
TGTGCCAGCAGCCCAAGGACAGGGAACACTGAAGCTTTCTTT
>TRBJ2-7|NA|TRBV10-3|NA
CATSGSSYEQYF
TGTGCCACGTCGGGGAGCTCCTACGAGCAGTACTTC
>TRBJ2-7|TRBD2|TRBV27|NA
CASSGWTSGSYEQYF
TGTGCCAGCAGTGGATGGACTAGCGGGAGCTACGAGCAGTACTTC
>TRBJ2-7|TRBD2|TRBV6-1|NA
CASIALAGGRYEQYF
TGTGCCAGCATCGCGCTAGCGGGAGGAAGGTACGAGCAGTACTTC
>TRBJ2-5|NA|TRBV9|NA
CASSASGSAETQYF
TGTGCCAGCAGCGCCTCCGGGAGCGCAGAGACCCAGTACTTC
>TRBJ1-1|TRBD1|TRBV27|NA
CASSLLWTGMNTEAFF
TGTGCCAGCAGTTTACTTTGGACAGGGATGAACACTGAAGCTTTCTTT
>TRBJ2-5|TRBD2|TRBV7-3|NA
CASSFGGAGGQETQYF
TGTGCCAGCAGCTTTGGAGGGGCGGGAGGCCAAGAGACCCAGTACTTC
>TRBJ1-1|NA|TRBV2|NA
CASRSPGQYGDTEAFF
TGTGCCAGCAGGTCCCCAGGGCAGTATGGGGACACTGAAGCTTTCTTT
>TRBJ2-1|NA|TRBV11-2|once
CASSLENGIQEQFF
TGTGCCAGCAGCTTAGAGAATGGGATTCAAGAGCAGTTCTTC
>TRBJ2-6|NA|TRBV30|NA
CAVQRAVGANVLTF
TGTGCTGTACAGAGGGCAGTCGGGGCCAACGTCCTGACTTTC
>TRBJ2-4|TRBD1|TRBV27|NA
CASRRGAGQDRGSIQYF
TGTGCCAGCAGACGGGGGGCGGGCCAGGACAGGGGATCGATTCAGTACTTC
>TRBJ1-4|NA|TRBV2|NA
CASSTLRTNEKLFF
TGTGCCAGCAGCACATTACGAACTAATGAAAAACTGTTTTTT
>TRBJ1-1|NA|TRBV27|NA
CASSILGAMNTEAFF
TGTGCCAGCAGTATCCTGGGGGCCATGAACACTGAAGCTTTCTTT
>TRBJ2-7|NA|TRBV5-6|NA
CASRAAGAAYEQYF
TGTGCCAGCAGGGCCGCCGGGGCAGCCTACGAGCAGTACTTC
>TRBJ2-1|TRBD2|TRBV7-2|NA
CASSYIGGSSYNEQFF
TGTGCCAGCAGTTATATCGGCGGGAGCTCCTACAATGAGCAGTTCTTC
>TRBJ2-7|NA|TRBV7-3|NA
CASSLTYRDEQYF
TGTGCCAGCAGCTTAACTTATAGGGACGAGCAGTACTTC
>TRBJ2-2|NA|TRBV19|NA
CASSDGGRHTGELFF
TGTGCCAGTTCCGACGGGGGGCGTCACACCGGGGAGCTGTTTTTT
>TRBJ2-2|NA|TRBV5-1|NA
CASSLEIALRENTGELFF
TGCGCCAGCAGCTTGGAAATTGCCCTTCGGGAGAACACCGGGGAGCTGTTTTTT
>TRBJ2-7|NA|TRBV5-5|NA
CASRATPTYEQYF
TGTGCCAGCAGAGCGACACCAACCTACGAGCAGTACTTC